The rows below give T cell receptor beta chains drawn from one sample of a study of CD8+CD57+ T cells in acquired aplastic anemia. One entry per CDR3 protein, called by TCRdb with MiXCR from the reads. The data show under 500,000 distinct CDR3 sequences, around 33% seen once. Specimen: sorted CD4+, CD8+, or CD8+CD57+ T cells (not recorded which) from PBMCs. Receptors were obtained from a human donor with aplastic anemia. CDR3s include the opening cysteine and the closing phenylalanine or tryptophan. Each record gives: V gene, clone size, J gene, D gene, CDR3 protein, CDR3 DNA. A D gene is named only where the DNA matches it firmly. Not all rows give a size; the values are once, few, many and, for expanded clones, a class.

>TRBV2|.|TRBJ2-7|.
CASSYSLNEQYF
TGTGCCAGCAGTTACTCGTTAAACGAGCAGTACTTC
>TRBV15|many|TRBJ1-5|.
CATRKEGPSNQPQHF
TGTGCCACCAGGAAGGAGGGACCTAGCAATCAGCCCCAGCATTTT
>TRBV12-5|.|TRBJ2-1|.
CASGLGVGGQFF
TGTGCTAGTGGTTTGGGAGTGGGGGGGCAGTTCTTC
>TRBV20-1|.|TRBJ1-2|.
CSARIGQRDGYTF
TGCAGTGCTAGAATTGGACAGCGAGATGGCTACACCTTC
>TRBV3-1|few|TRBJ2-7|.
CASSHRDSSYEQYF
TGTGCCAGCAGCCACCGGGACTCCTCCTACGAGCAGTACTTC
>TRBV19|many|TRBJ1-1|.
CASSRPPNTEAFF
TGTGCCAGTAGTCGTCCGCCGAACACTGAAGCTTTCTTT
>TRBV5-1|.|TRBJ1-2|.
CASSLGGTATGYTF
TGCGCCAGCAGCTTGGGAGGGACGGCCACAGGCTACACCTTC
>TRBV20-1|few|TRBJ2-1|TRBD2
CSAKAGGPNNEQFF
TGCAGTGCTAAGGCGGGGGGGCCAAACAATGAGCAGTTCTTC
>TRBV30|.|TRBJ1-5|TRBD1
CAWRGRDRGGQPQHF
TGTGCCTGGAGAGGGAGGGACAGGGGCGGTCAGCCCCAGCATTTT
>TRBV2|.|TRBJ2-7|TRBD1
CASSMSGTGYEQYF
TGTGCCAGCAGTATGTCCGGGACAGGCTACGAGCAGTACTTC
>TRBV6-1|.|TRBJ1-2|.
CASSGTGNCGYTF
TGTGCCAGCAGTGGGACGGGTAACTGTGGCTACACCTTC
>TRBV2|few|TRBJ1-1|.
CASSTNRWTNTEAFF
TGTGCCAGCAGCACCAACAGGTGGACGAACACTGAAGCTTTCTTT
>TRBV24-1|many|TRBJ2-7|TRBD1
CATSERDRGTYEQYF
TGTGCCACCAGTGAGAGGGACAGGGGAACCTACGAGCAGTACTTC
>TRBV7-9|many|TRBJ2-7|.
CASSLDDHTDYEQYF
TGTGCCAGCAGCTTAGATGACCACACCGATTACGAGCAGTACTTC
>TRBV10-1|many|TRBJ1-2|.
CASSDAANYGYTF
TGCGCCAGCAGTGATGCGGCAAACTATGGCTACACCTTC
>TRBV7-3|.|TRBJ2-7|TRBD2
CASSLIGLASGGSSYEQYF
TGTGCCAGCAGCTTAATTGGTCTAGCTAGCGGGGGGAGCTCCTACGAGCAGTACTTC
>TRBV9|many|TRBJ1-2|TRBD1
CASSGATGEGGYTF
TGTGCCAGCAGCGGCGCGACAGGGGAGGGTGGCTACACCTTC
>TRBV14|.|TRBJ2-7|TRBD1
CASSLLAGTGDEQYF
TGTGCCAGCAGCCTACTCGCCGGGACAGGAGACGAGCAGTACTTC
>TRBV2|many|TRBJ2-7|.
CASETGYEQYF
TGTGCCAGCGAGACAGGCTACGAGCAGTACTTC
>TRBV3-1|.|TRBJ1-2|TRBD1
CASSQVPGGGYTF
TGTGCCAGCAGCCAAGTCCCAGGGGGCGGCTACACCTTC
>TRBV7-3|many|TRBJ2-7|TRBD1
CASSLISGTDRYEQYF
TGTGCCAGCAGTCTTATTTCCGGGACAGACCGCTACGAGCAGTACTTC
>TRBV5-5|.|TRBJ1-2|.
CASRQEGPEGYTF
TGTGCCAGCAGACAAGAGGGACCGGAAGGCTACACCTTC
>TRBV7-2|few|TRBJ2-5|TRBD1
CASSLEIRGLAQYF
TGTGCCAGCAGCTTAGAAATCAGGGGGTTGGCCCAGTACTTC
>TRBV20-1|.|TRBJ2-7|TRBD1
CSVPTGGRYEQYF
TGCAGTGTTCCGACAGGGGGTAGGTACGAGCAGTACTTC
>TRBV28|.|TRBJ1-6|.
CASSTTIPGSYNSPLHF
TGTGCCAGCAGTACGACAATTCCAGGCTCCTATAATTCACCCCTCCACTTT
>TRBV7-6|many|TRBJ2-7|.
CASSPDSREQYF
TGTGCCAGCAGCCCGGACAGTCGCGAGCAGTACTTC
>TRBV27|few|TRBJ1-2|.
CASSLTSRSTNYGYTF
TGTGCCAGCAGTTTAACGTCCAGGTCAACTAACTATGGCTACACCTTC
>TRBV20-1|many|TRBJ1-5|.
CSGTRGSNQPQHF
TGCAGTGGCACGAGGGGTAGCAATCAGCCCCAGCATTTT
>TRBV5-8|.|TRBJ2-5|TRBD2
CASSTVGRGIGETQYF
TGTGCCAGCAGCACTGTGGGGCGGGGGATAGGAGAGACCCAGTACTTC
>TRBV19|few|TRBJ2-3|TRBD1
CASIPTGGAEDTQYF
TGTGCCAGTATTCCTACAGGGGGCGCGGAAGATACGCAGTATTTT
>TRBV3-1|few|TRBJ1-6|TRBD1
CASSELRQGGSPLHF
TGTGCCAGCAGCGAGCTCCGACAGGGAGGTTCACCCCTCCACTTT
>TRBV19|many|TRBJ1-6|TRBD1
CASTPGQFYSPLHF
TGTGCCAGTACCCCGGGACAGTTTTATTCACCCCTCCACTTT
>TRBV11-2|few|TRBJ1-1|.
CASSYLRDPGEAFF
TGTGCCAGCAGCTACCTCAGGGACCCAGGTGAAGCTTTCTTT
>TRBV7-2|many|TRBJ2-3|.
CASSFNTDTQYF
TGTGCCAGCAGCTTTAACACAGATACGCAGTATTTT
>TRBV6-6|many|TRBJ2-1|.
CASRRDRYNEQFF
TGTGCCAGCAGGAGAGACAGGTACAATGAGCAGTTCTTC
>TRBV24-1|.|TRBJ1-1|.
CATSDEQHTEAFF
TGTGCCACCAGTGACGAACAGCACACTGAAGCTTTCTTT
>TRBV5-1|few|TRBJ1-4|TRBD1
CASSHDGQGEKLFF
TGCGCCAGCAGCCACGACGGACAGGGAGAAAAACTGTTTTTT
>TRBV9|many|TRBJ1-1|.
CASSVTPISNTEAFF
TGTGCCAGCAGCGTTACACCGATCTCGAACACTGAAGCTTTCTTT
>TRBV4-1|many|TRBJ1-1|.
CASSQDLNTEAFF
TGTGCCAGCAGCCAAGACTTGAACACTGAAGCTTTCTTT
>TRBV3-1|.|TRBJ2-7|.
CASSQLTDYEQYF
TGTGCCAGCAGCCAACTGACAGATTACGAGCAGTACTTC
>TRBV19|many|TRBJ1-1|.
CASRILTGGDTEAFF
TGTGCCAGTAGGATCCTTACAGGTGGGGACACTGAAGCTTTCTTT
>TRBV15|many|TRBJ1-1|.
CATSSKVSGEAFF
TGTGCCACCAGCAGTAAGGTTTCGGGGGAGGCTTTCTTT
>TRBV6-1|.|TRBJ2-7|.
CASSPGSDGDYEQYF
TGTGCCAGCAGTCCGGGGTCGGACGGAGACTACGAGCAGTACTTC
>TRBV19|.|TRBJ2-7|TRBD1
CASRVRGQGTYEQYF
TGTGCCAGTAGGGTCCGGGGACAGGGGACCTACGAGCAGTACTTC
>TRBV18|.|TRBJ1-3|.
CASSGSDGNTIYF
TGTGCCAGCTCAGGCTCAGATGGAAACACCATATATTTT
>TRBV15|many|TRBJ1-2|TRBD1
CATSGYRDRRSYTF
TGTGCCACCAGCGGATACCGGGACAGGCGAAGCTACACCTTC
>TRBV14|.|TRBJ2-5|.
CASSQVQGTQYF
TGTGCCAGCAGCCAGGTGCAAGGGACCCAGTACTTC
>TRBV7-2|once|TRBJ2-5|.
CASSLGAVETQYF
TGTGCCAGCAGCTTGGGGGCTGTAGAGACCCAGTACTTC
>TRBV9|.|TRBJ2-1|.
CASSVEVDNEQFF
TGTGCCAGCAGCGTAGAGGTCGACAATGAGCAGTTCTTC
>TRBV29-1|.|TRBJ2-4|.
CSVARGATKNIQYF
TGCAGCGTTGCAAGGGGGGCGACCAAAAACATTCAGTACTTC
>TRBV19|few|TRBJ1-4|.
CASSIDQGSEKLFF
TGTGCCAGTAGTATAGATCAGGGAAGCGAAAAACTGTTTTTT
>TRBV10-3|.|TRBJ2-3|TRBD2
CASRARGDIDTQYF
TGTGCCAGCAGGGCGCGGGGGGATATAGATACGCAGTATTTT
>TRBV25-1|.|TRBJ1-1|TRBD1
CASSRGGGSDTEAFF
TGCGCCAGCAGCAGGGGGGGAGGGTCGGACACTGAAGCTTTCTTT